This is a list of T cell receptor beta chains from one sample in a study of blood T cell repertoires in COVID-19. The data were produced by immunoSEQ multiplex PCR, yet TCRdb's version contains in-frame clones alone and is incomplete. The sample consists of 60,000 to 95,000 clones, around 72% of them appearing once. The sample taken for sequencing was peripheral blood. The receptors come from a human donor with acute or convalescent COVID-19. The donor label of this sample is uncertain. Both conserved end residues are part of each CDR3. The order of the fields is D gene, V gene, J gene, clone size, CDR3 protein, CDR3 DNA. The D gene is left open where the match is weak. Rows may omit the clone size; those that give it use once, few, many or a size class.

>TRBD2|TRBV19|TRBJ2-2|.
CASRGLAGGSTGELFF
TGTGCCAGTAGAGGACTAGCGGGAGGTTCTACCGGGGAGCTGTTTTTT
>TRBD2|TRBV7-2|TRBJ2-7|.
CASSHGVAGGYEQYF
TGTGCCAGCAGCCATGGGGTAGCGGGAGGCTACGAGCAGTACTTC
>.|TRBV5-1|TRBJ2-2|.
CASSLEGVQGELFF
TGCGCCAGCAGCTTGGAGGGGGTCCAGGGGGAGCTGTTTTTT
>.|TRBV24-1|TRBJ1-2|.
CATSDKAGYGYTF
TGTGCCACCAGTGATAAGGCAGGCTATGGCTACACCTTC
>.|TRBV7-9|TRBJ1-4|once
CASSLEGNRVNEKLFF
TGTGCCAGCAGCTTGGAGGGAAATCGGGTTAATGAAAAACTGTTTTTT
>TRBD2|TRBV27|TRBJ2-3|.
CASRLTSGSTDTQYF
TGTGCCAGCAGACTAACTAGCGGGAGCACAGATACGCAGTATTTT
>TRBD2|TRBV25-1|TRBJ2-1|few
CASSETSGRVNEQFF
TGTGCCAGCAGTGAGACTAGCGGGAGGGTTAATGAGCAGTTCTTC
>.|TRBV9|TRBJ1-6|.
CASSTRPSPGDSPLHF
TGTGCCAGCAGCACCCGGCCCTCCCCAGGGGATTCACCCCTCCACTTT
>TRBD1|TRBV28|TRBJ2-7|.
CASSGTGVNYEQYF
TGTGCCAGCAGTGGGACAGGGGTCAACTACGAGCAGTACTTC
>.|TRBV2|TRBJ2-7|.
CASSPERQWNEQYF
TGTGCCAGCAGTCCAGAGCGGCAGTGGAACGAGCAGTACTTC
>.|TRBV7-9|TRBJ1-3|.
CASRTTGNTIYF
TGTGCCAGCAGGACTACTGGAAACACCATATATTTT
>.|TRBV5-1|TRBJ1-4|.
CASSARQPGGNEKLFF
TGCGCCAGCAGCGCTCGACAGCCGGGCGGTAATGAAAAACTGTTTTTT
>.|TRBV30|TRBJ2-7|few
CAWSSILGGDEQYF
TGTGCCTGGAGTTCTATACTAGGGGGAGACGAGCAGTACTTC
>.|TRBV7-9|TRBJ2-1|many
CASSPASNEQFF
TGTGCCAGCAGCCCTGCCAGCAATGAGCAGTTCTTC
>.|TRBV7-9|TRBJ1-1|.
CASSLVGENTEAFF
TGTGCCAGCAGCTTAGTGGGAGAGAACACTGAAGCTTTCTTT
>.|TRBV25-1|TRBJ2-7|.
CASSEFGGSTREQYF
TGTGCCAGCAGTGAATTTGGAGGAAGTACGAGAGAGCAGTACTTC
>.|TRBV3-1/TRBV3-2|TRBJ1-4|.
CASSQASEKLFF
TGTGCCAGCAGCCAAGCGAGCGAAAAACTGTTTTTT
>TRBD2|TRBV28|TRBJ2-3|.
CASRQGGGTDTQYF
TGTGCCAGCAGGCAGGGAGGGGGCACAGATACGCAGTATTTT
>TRBD1|TRBV15|TRBJ2-3|.
CATSRGERRGGRTDTQYF
TGTGCCACCAGCAGAGGGGAGCGGAGAGGGGGCAGGACAGATACGCAGTATTTT
>.|TRBV4-2|TRBJ1-5|.
CASSQLRSGNQPQHF
TGTGCCAGCAGCCAACTGCGAAGTGGCAATCAGCCCCAGCATTTT
>.|TRBV18|TRBJ1-6|few
CASSPGAYNSPLHF
TGTGCCAGCTCACCTGGAGCATATAATTCACCCCTCCACTTT
>TRBD1|TRBV28|TRBJ1-4|.
CASSTTGDGGKLFF
TGTGCCAGCAGCACGACAGGGGACGGGGGAAAACTGTTTTTT
>TRBD1|TRBV11-2|TRBJ2-2|.
CASSLGQGVNTGELFF
TGTGCCAGCAGCCTCGGACAGGGAGTGAACACCGGGGAGCTGTTTTTT
>.|TRBV2|TRBJ1-6|.
CASLKKRQDNSPLHF
TGTGCCAGCCTGAAGAAGAGACAAGATAATTCACCCCTCCACTTT
>.|TRBV13|TRBJ1-1|.
CASSSGFGTPNTEAFF
TGTGCCAGCAGCTCAGGATTCGGGACTCCGAACACTGAAGCTTTCTTT
>TRBD2|TRBV10-3|TRBJ2-3|.
CATRLAESTDTQYF
TGTGCCACCAGACTAGCTGAAAGCACAGATACGCAGTATTTT
>TRBD2|TRBV6-2/TRBV6-3|TRBJ2-1|.
CASSFSPPSGIYNEQFF
TGTGCCAGCAGTTTTTCCCCCCCTAGCGGGATATACAATGAGCAGTTCTTC